The 20 T cell receptor beta chains below come from one sample, sequenced in a study of cytomegalovirus exposure and HLA in healthy donors. Researchers ran the PCR with 60 Vbeta and 13 Jbeta primers. Profiling relied on immunoSEQ multiplex PCR, and the TCRdb table lists in-frame clones only, not all of them. There are about 110,000 clones in the sample; 50% to 70% occur only once, and about 3.8% lies in the top ten. The sequenced sample consisted of PBMCs. These receptors were taken from a man aged 25 to 45 in good health and CMV-seropositive.

This chain connects TRBV18 to TRBJ1-5; TRBD1 is a possible D gene (5 bases). The CDR3 totals 14 residues. Trimming pared 6 bases from V and 7 bases from J, leaving 16 bases between. Germline loops: CDR1 KGHSH, CDR2 LQKENI. The CDR3 protein is CASSPGRAYQPQHF. In nucleotides, the CDR3 is TGTGCCAGCTCCCCAGGCAGGGCTTACCAGCCCCAGCATTTT.

This rearrangement joins TRBV18 to TRBJ2-3; the match to TRBD2 covers 12 bases. This CDR3 region has 16 residues. Germline V gene sequence: CDR1 KGHSH, CDR2 LQKENI. With 6 bases clipped from V and 4 bases from J, the junction kept 8 bases outside the gene matches. This CDR3 is CASSPRTSGAADTQYF. Here the CDR3 DNA reads TGTGCCAGCTCCCCTAGGACTAGCGGGGCCGCAGATACGCAGTATTTT.

The chain links TRBV6-6 to TRBJ1-3, with D hard to call. Trimming removed 7 bases at V and 1 base at J, with 11 bases between. The CDR3 length is 14 residues. Germline V lookup: CDR1 MNHNY, CDR2 SVGAGI (reference sequence). This CDR3 reads CASTDTTSGNTIYF. DNA for the CDR3: TGTGCCAGCACCGACACCACATCTGGAAACACCATATATTTT.

The rearrangement links TRBV4-1 to TRBJ2-3; 7 bases align to TRBD1. From germline, CDR1 is MGHRA and CDR2 YSYEKL. Trimming cost V 7 bases and J 3 bases; bases outside gene matches: 10. CDR3 length equals 15 residues. CDR3 amino acids: CASTPLTGLTDTQYF. CDR3 coding DNA: TGCGCCAGCACCCCACTGACAGGGTTAACAGATACGCAGTATTTT.

The chain uses TRBV19 and TRBJ2-2; a possible D gene is TRBD2 (6 bases). CDR1 and CDR2 (germline): LNHDA, SQIVND (reference sequence). Trimming removed 7 bases from V and 4 bases from J, with 13 bases in between. The CDR3 has 14 amino acids. The CDR3 loop is CASINSGSTGELFF. The CDR3 nucleotides read TGTGCCAGTATTAATAGCGGAAGCACCGGGGAGCTGTTTTTT.

V usage is TRBV5-5 and J usage is TRBJ2-7, with D perhaps matching TRBD2 (6 bases). Germline values: CDR1 SGHKS, CDR2 YYEKEE (reference sequence). V dropped 1 base and J dropped 1 base, with 9 bases sitting between them. The CDR3 runs 14 residues. CDR3 nucleotides: TGTGCCAGCAGCTTGACCGGGACTTCCTACGAGCAGTACTTC. Its translation: CASSLTGTSYEQYF.

V gene TRBV2 combines with J gene TRBJ2-3; 7 positions match TRBD1. V was pared by 7 bases and J by 6 bases, with 7 bases of the junction left unmatched. Germline V lookup: CDR1 SNHLY, CDR2 FYNNEI. CDR3 size: 13 residues. CDR3 amino acids: CASKRQGSDTQYF. For the CDR3, the DNA is TGTGCCAGCAAGAGACAGGGAAGTGATACGCAGTATTTT.

This chain links TRBV6-6 with TRBJ1-5, with D possibly matching TRBD1 (6 bases). The V gene's germline CDR1 is MNHNY and CDR2 SVGAGI (reference sequence). CDR3 size: 16 residues. The V gene lost 0 bases and the J gene lost 7 bases, with 16 bases spanning the gap. CDR3 in amino acids: CASSYSRGGAEQPQHF. CDR3 DNA sequence: TGTGCCAGCAGTTACTCGAGGGGGGGAGCAGAGCAGCCCCAGCATTTT.

The chain joins TRBV5-1 to TRBJ2-7; 8 positions match TRBD1. The CDR3 runs to 14 residues. The trim removed 5 bases at V and 4 bases at J, leaving 8 bases unmatched. The germline V gene has CDR1 SGHRS and CDR2 YFSETQ. Here the CDR3 reads CASSNGQGQYEQYF. CDR3 nucleotides: TGCGCCAGCAGTAATGGACAGGGCCAATACGAGCAGTACTTC. Full variable domain (missing parts from reference TRBV5-1 and TRBJ2-7): KAGVTQTPRYLIKTRGQQVTLSCSPISGHRSVSWYQQTPGQGLQFLFEYFSETQRNKGNFPGRFSGRQFSNSRSEMNVSTLELGDSALYLCASSNGQGQYEQYFGPGTRLTVT.

The chain links TRBV5-1 to TRBJ2-7; possibly TRBD1 for D (6 bases). The germline CDR1 and CDR2 sequences are SGHRS and YFSETQ. There are 18 residues in the CDR3. With 3 bases removed from V and 0 bases from J, the gap between germline ends came to 22 bases. CDR3: CASSSRSGTPTGSYEQYF. The CDR3 coding sequence is TGCGCCAGCAGCTCACGTTCCGGGACACCTACGGGCTCCTACGAGCAGTACTTC.

The sample holds one count of this clone. V gene TRBV5-8 combines with J gene TRBJ2-3, with 9 bases that match TRBD2. CDR3 size: 17 residues. The V segment lost 0 bases and the J segment 0 bases; nucleotides outside the gene matches: 5. Per germline, CDR1 SGHTS and CDR2 YDEGEE. In DNA, the CDR3 is TGTGCCAGCAGCTTGGAGCGGGGGGCCTTTAGCACAGATACGCAGTATTTT. Its protein is CASSLERGAFSTDTQYF.

This clone has only one observation. The V gene is TRBV10-3, the J gene TRBJ2-2; unclear D gene. CDR1 and CDR2 from the germline V gene are ENHRY and SYGVKD. Trimming cost V 3 bases and J 4 bases, with 6 bases left between them. The length of the CDR3 is 13 residues. DNA of the CDR3: TGTGCCATCAGTGAACAGTTCACCGGGGAGCTGTTTTTT. Amino acids: CAISEQFTGELFF.

The chain combines TRBV11-2 with TRBJ2-7; 7 nucleotides match TRBD2. Germline CDR1 and CDR2: SGHAT and FQNNGV. The CDR3 covers 18 residues. The J segment lost 2 bases and the V segment lost 5 bases, leaving 18 bases of the junction unmatched. The DNA for the CDR3 is TGTGCCAGCAGCCCGATGCGAGGGGTACAAGCGGGGACCTACGAGCAGTACTTC. Translated: CASSPMRGVQAGTYEQYF.

This rearrangement joins TRBV7-3 to TRBJ2-2; no clear D. The CDR3 spans 11 residues. Germline values: CDR1 SGHTA, CDR2 FQGTGA. The V end was cut by 5 bases, the J end by 8 bases, with 6 bases between. CDR3 amino acids: CASSPGGELFF. The CDR3 DNA sequence: TGTGCCAGCAGCCCCGGTGGGGAGCTGTTTTTT.

Of note for this clone: One junction end does not reproduce the germline sequence, and a read error may be involved. The chain joins TRBV7-9 to TRBJ2-7; TRBD1 might be the D (5 bases). The CDR3 loop spans 12 amino acids. CDR1 SEHNR and CDR2 FQNEAQ come from the germline V gene (reference sequence). The CDR3 protein is CSSSSQGYEQYF. DNA of the CDR3: TGTTCCAGCAGCTCGCAGGGTTACGAGCAGTACTTC.

In its sample, this clone was seen a few times. The V call is TRBV5-4, the J call TRBJ2-5; 7 bases map to TRBD2. There are 18 residues in the CDR3. J lost 1 base, V lost 3 bases, and 15 bases had no gene match. Germline lookup yields CDR1 SGHNT and CDR2 YYREEE (reference sequence). In nucleotides, the CDR3 is TGTGCCAGCAGCTCTTGGGGGGGGTCAAGCGGGGTCCAAGAGACCCAGTACTTC. It encodes CASSSWGGSSGVQETQYF.

The chain carries TRBV18 and TRBJ1-1; no clear D. The germline V and J ends were trimmed by 3 bases and 6 bases, with 11 bases remaining between them. The length of the CDR3 is 13 residues. Germline CDR1 and CDR2: KGHSH and LQKENI. This CDR3 reads CASSPAQMAEAFF. In DNA form, the CDR3 reads TGTGCCAGCTCACCTGCCCAGATGGCTGAAGCTTTCTTT.

The rearrangement links TRBV19 to TRBJ1-5, with 8 bases identical to TRBD1. Germline V lookup: CDR1 LNHDA, CDR2 SQIVND (reference sequence). The CDR3 runs to 15 residues. V dropped 7 bases and J dropped 2; count of bases not matched to a gene: 7. The CDR3 loop is CASTAGQGGNQPQHF. The CDR3 coding sequence is TGTGCCAGTACCGCCGGACAGGGCGGCAATCAGCCCCAGCATTTT.

Written as DNA, the CDR3 is TGTGCCAGCAGTTCCCCGAATCAGCCCCAGCATTTT. Its translation is CASSSPNQPQHF. The chain couples TRBV6-5 to TRBJ1-5; D unclear. The CDR3 has 12 residues. Trimming left V 4 bases short and J 4 bases short, with 5 bases between. Looked up from germline, CDR1 is MNHEY and CDR2 is SVGAGI.

The table lists this clone with a count of one. The rearrangement links TRBV5-8 to TRBJ1-4; 7 positions match TRBD1. Per germline, CDR1 SGHTS and CDR2 YDEGEE. This CDR3 has 15 residues. V shed 4 bases and J 3 bases; nucleotides not matched to a gene: 6. The DNA for the CDR3 is TGTGCCAGCAGCCACAACAGGGGCGCTAATGAAAAACTGTTTTTT. It translates to CASSHNRGANEKLFF.